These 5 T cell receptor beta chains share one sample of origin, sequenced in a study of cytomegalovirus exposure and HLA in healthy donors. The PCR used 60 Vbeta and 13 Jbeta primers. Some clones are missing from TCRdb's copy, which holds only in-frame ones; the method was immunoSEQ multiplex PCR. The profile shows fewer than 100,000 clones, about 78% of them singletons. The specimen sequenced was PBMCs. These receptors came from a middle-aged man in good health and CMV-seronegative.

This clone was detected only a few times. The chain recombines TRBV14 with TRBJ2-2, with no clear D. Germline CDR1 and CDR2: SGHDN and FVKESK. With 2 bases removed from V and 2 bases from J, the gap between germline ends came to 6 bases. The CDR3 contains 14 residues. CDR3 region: CASSQLDNTGELFF. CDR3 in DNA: TGTGCCAGCAGCCAACTAGATAACACCGGGGAGCTGTTTTTT.

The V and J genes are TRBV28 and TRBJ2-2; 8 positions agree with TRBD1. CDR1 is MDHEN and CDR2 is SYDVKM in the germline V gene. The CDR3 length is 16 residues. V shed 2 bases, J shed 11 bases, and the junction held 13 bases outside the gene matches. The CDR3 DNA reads TGTGCCAGCAGTTTAACCAGGGGGCTCGAGTGGGGCGAGCTGTTTTTT. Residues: CASSLTRGLEWGELFF.

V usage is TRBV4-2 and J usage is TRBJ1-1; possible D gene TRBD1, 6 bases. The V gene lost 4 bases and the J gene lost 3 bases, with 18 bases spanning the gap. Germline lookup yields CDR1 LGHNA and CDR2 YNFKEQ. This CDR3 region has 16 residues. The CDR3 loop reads CASSLPGGLGDTEAFF. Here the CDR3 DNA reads TGTGCCAGCAGCCTCCCCGGGGGGCTTGGGGACACTGAAGCTTTCTTT.

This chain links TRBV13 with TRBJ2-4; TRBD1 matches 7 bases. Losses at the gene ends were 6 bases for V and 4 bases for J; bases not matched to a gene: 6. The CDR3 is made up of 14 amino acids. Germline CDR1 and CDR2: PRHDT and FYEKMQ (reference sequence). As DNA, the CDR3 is TGTGCCAGCAGTCCTGGGACAGCTAAAAACATTCAGTACTTC. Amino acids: CASSPGTAKNIQYF.

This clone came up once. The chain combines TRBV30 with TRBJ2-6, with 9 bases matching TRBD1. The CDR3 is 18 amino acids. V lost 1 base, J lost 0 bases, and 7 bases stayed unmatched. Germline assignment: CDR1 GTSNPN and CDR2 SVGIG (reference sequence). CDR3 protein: CAWSGDRAPGSGANVLTF. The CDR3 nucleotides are TGTGCCTGGAGTGGGGACAGGGCACCCGGCTCTGGGGCCAACGTCCTGACTTTC. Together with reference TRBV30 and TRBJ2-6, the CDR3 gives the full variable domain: SQTIHQWPATLVQPVGSPLSLECTVEGTSNPNLYWYRQAAGRGLQLLFYSVGIGQISSEVPQNLSASRPQDRQFILSSKKLLLSDSGFYLCAWSGDRAPGSGANVLTFGAGSRLTVL.